Following are 20 T cell receptor beta chains from one sample sequenced in a study of beta chain features in type 1 diabetes. General study findings and limits: For Type 1 diabetes patients, all four CD4+ subsets carried TCRB CDR3s that were moderately but significantly shorter.

The antigens of these receptors remain unknown. Investigators reverse transcribed all isolated RNA, so they sequenced expressed TCRB transcripts. Generated by immunoSEQ multiplex PCR, the TCRdb table keeps only in-frame clones and is missing some. This sample has around 100,000 clones; roughly 28% occur once, and the top ten carry around 0.5%. Sequencing used central memory CD4+ T cells from blood. The source is a woman younger than 35 with type 1 diabetes.

To note about this clone: The sample contains more than one DNA sequence encoding this CDR3. The chain links TRBV7-2 to TRBJ2-7, with TRBD2 as a possible D gene (5 bases). Germline V CDR1 and CDR2: SGHTA, FQGNSA. The CDR3 is 15 amino acids. Between the trimmed V and J ends, which lost 5 bases and 0 bases, there was a span of 14 bases. CDR3 sequence reads: CASSPRAESSYEQYF. The CDR3 DNA is TGTGCCAGCAGCCCCCGAGCGGAGAGCTCCTACGAGCAGTACTTC. The full variable domain, its missing parts supplied by reference TRBV7-2 and TRBJ2-7, is GAGVSQSPSNKVTEKGKDVELRCDPISGHTALYWYRQSLGQGLEFLIYFQGNSAPDKSGLPSDRFSAERTGGSVSTLTIQRTQQEDSAVYLCASSPRAESSYEQYFGPGTRLTVT.

The chain combines TRBV7-3 with TRBJ2-5; D unresolved. The V end lost 0 bases, the J end lost 2 bases, and 13 bases lay between the germline ends. CDR1 and CDR2 (germline): SGHTA, FQGTGA. This CDR3 spans 16 amino acids. The CDR3 nucleotides read TGTGCCAGCAGCTTAACGGGCTCGGCCCCTCAAGAGACCCAGTACTTC. Residues: CASSLTGSAPQETQYF.

This CDR3 reads CASSPQGARQGYTF. Written as DNA, the CDR3 is TGTGCCAGCTCACCACAGGGGGCCCGGCAGGGCTACACCTTC. The chain combines TRBV18 with TRBJ1-2; TRBD1 agrees at 7 bases. The length of the CDR3 is 14 residues. The junction had 7 bases not matched to a gene; V was cut back by 1 base and J by 8 bases. Germline loops: CDR1 KGHSH, CDR2 LQKENI.

This clone was picked up a small number of times. The chain employs TRBV28 and TRBJ1-3; D gene unclear. Trimming took off 3 bases at V and 0 bases at J, with 15 bases between the two ends. The CDR3 sequence is 17 residues long. Germline CDR1 MDHEN, CDR2 SYDVKM. The CDR3 reads CASSFDVRRSSGNTIYF. CDR3 coding DNA: TGTGCCAGCAGTTTTGACGTGCGACGGAGCTCTGGAAACACCATATATTTT.

The chain carries TRBV14 and TRBJ1-2, with unresolved D. CDR1 and CDR2 (germline): SGHDN, FVKESK. The germline V and J ends were trimmed by 1 base and 8 bases, with 11 bases remaining between them. The CDR3 loop spans 13 amino acids. This CDR3 reads CASSQVGTGGYTF. The CDR3 bases are TGTGCCAGCAGCCAAGTCGGAACCGGGGGCTACACCTTC.

This clone was counted a few times. J is TRBJ2-5 and V is TRBV11-2; 10 bases are a match to TRBD2. The CDR3 consists of 16 residues. CDR1 and CDR2 (germline): SGHAT, FQNNGV. J lost 5 bases, V lost 5 bases, and 11 bases had no gene match. CDR3 DNA sequence: TGTGCCAGCAGCCCACAGAATAGCGGGAGGTGGGAGACCCAGTACTTC. The encoded protein is CASSPQNSGRWETQYF.

This clone appeared a single time. J is TRBJ1-1 and V is TRBV28, with 8 bases lining up with TRBD1. CDR1 and CDR2 (germline): MDHEN, SYDVKM. Trimming at V came to 6 bases and at J to 4 bases, leaving 10 bases not matched to a gene. The CDR3 loop spans 15 amino acids. Here the CDR3 reads CASSSGQGGGTEAFF. The DNA of the CDR3 is TGTGCCAGCAGCTCCGGACAGGGTGGTGGCACTGAAGCTTTCTTT. The variable domain in full, with the rest retrieved from reference TRBV28 and TRBJ1-1, is DVKVTQSSRYLVKRTGEKVFLECVQDMDHENMFWYRQDPGLGLRLIYFSYDVKMKEKGDIPEGYSVSREKKERFSLILESASTNQTSMYLCASSSGQGGGTEAFFGQGTRLTVV.

This clone was recorded a few times. J is TRBJ2-2 and V is TRBV2; D gene uncertain. Germline lookup yields CDR1 SNHLY and CDR2 FYNNEI. This CDR3 region has 13 residues. V lost 8 bases and J 2 bases, leaving 9 bases between the germline ends. The CDR3 sequence is CASQEPNTGELFF. The CDR3 DNA is TGTGCCAGCCAGGAACCCAACACCGGGGAGCTGTTTTTT. Full variable domain (outside the CDR3, taken from reference TRBV2 and TRBJ2-2): EPEVTQTPSHQVTQMGQEVILRCVPISNHLYFYWYRQILGQKVEFLVSFYNNEISEKSEIFDDQFSVERPDGSNFTLKIRSTKLEDSAMYFCASQEPNTGELFFGEGSRLTVL.

V and J are TRBV19 and TRBJ1-5; D unclear. The CDR3 loop spans 15 amino acids. In germline, CDR1 is LNHDA, CDR2 SQIVND (reference sequence). V was cut by 6 bases and J by 3 bases, with 15 bases left in between. CDR3 in amino acids: CASSASRDFNQPQHF. Here the CDR3 DNA reads TGTGCCAGTAGCGCCTCGAGGGATTTCAATCAGCCCCAGCATTTT.

The chain uses TRBV7-9 and TRBJ2-3, with 13 bases that match TRBD2. From germline, CDR1 is SEHNR and CDR2 FQNEAQ (reference sequence). This CDR3 region has 16 residues. V trimming: 5 bases; J trimming: 1 base; junction bases outside the gene matches: 3. The CDR3, as DNA: TGTGCCAGCAGCCCGGGACTAGCGGGGCGCACAGATACGCAGTATTTT. Its translation is CASSPGLAGRTDTQYF.

CDR3 DNA sequence: TGTGCCAGCAGCCCCGGGAGGGTGGTAGGTGAGCAGTTCTTC. Amino acids: CASSPGRVVGEQFF. The chain carries TRBV7-9 and TRBJ2-1; TRBD2 matches 8 bases. The CDR3 totals 14 residues. Germline V gene data show CDR1 as SEHNR and CDR2 as FQNEAQ (reference sequence). Germline trimming cut 5 bases from V and 9 bases from J; bases unmatched to any gene: 9.

This clone was counted between two and nine times. The V call is TRBV19, the J call TRBJ1-2; TRBD1 matches 11 bases. J gave up 5 bases and V 5 bases, and 13 bases lay outside the gene matches. Germline CDR1 is LNHDA and CDR2 is SQIVND (reference sequence). CDR3 length: 17 amino acids. Here the CDR3 reads CASSSRVGDRGIYGYTF. For the CDR3, the DNA is TGTGCCAGTAGTTCCCGCGTGGGGGACAGGGGGATTTATGGCTACACCTTC.

This clone was picked up a small number of times. The J gene is TRBJ2-2, the V gene TRBV6-1; 8 bases are a match to TRBD1. With 5 bases clipped from V and 0 bases from J, the junction kept 2 bases outside the gene matches. Germline V lookup: CDR1 MNHNS, CDR2 SASEGT. This CDR3 spans 15 amino acids. CDR3 DNA: TGTGCCAGCAGTTGGGGACAGGCGAACACCGGGGAGCTGTTTTTT. Translated, it gives CASSWGQANTGELFF.

The chain has TRBV2 and TRBJ1-1; tentatively, D is TRBD1 (5 bases). The CDR3 spans 14 residues. CDR1 SNHLY and CDR2 FYNNEI come from the germline V gene. V was cut by 6 bases and J by 4 bases, with 15 bases left in between. The CDR3 here is CASRRQLSGTEAFF. The CDR3 DNA is TGTGCCAGCAGGAGACAGTTAAGTGGCACTGAAGCTTTCTTT.

This rearrangement joins TRBV7-8 to TRBJ2-1; TRBD1 agrees at 7 bases. CDR1 is SGHVS and CDR2 is FQNEAQ in the germline V gene. Losses at the gene ends were 2 bases for V and 7 bases for J; bases not matched to a gene: 2. This CDR3 has 13 amino acids. The CDR3 reads CASSLNRGNEQFF. CDR3 in DNA: TGTGCCAGCAGCTTAAACAGGGGTAATGAGCAGTTCTTC.

This clone was recorded a few times. This sequence joins TRBV18 and TRBJ2-1, with D tentatively TRBD2 (6 bases). This CDR3 is 13 amino acids long. Germline CDR1 KGHSH, CDR2 LQKENI. The V gene lost 4 bases and the J gene lost 4 bases, with 8 bases spanning the gap. CDR3 sequence: CASSRDSYNEQFF. The DNA for the CDR3 is TGTGCCAGCTCACGGGACTCGTACAATGAGCAGTTCTTC. The whole variable domain, filled in from reference TRBV18 and TRBJ2-1, reads NAGVMQNPRHLVRRRGQEARLRCSPMKGHSHVYWYRQLPEEGLKFMVYLQKENIIDESGMPKERFSAEFPKEGPSILRIQQVVRGDSAAYFCASSRDSYNEQFFGPGTRLTVL.

This rearrangement joins TRBV18 to TRBJ2-7; perhaps TRBD2 as D (5 bases). The CDR3 loop spans 14 amino acids. CDR1 KGHSH and CDR2 LQKENI come from the germline V gene. V was shortened by 5 bases and J by 0 bases, with 11 bases between the two germline ends. CDR3 nucleotide sequence: TGTGCCAGCTCAGGTTCAACTAGCTCCTACGAGCAGTACGTC. Its translation: CASSGSTSSYEQYV.

The chain combines TRBV27 with TRBJ2-7, with D possibly matching TRBD1 (6 bases). Trimming removed 4 bases at V and 7 bases at J, with 23 bases between. Germline assignment: CDR1 MNHEY and CDR2 SMNVEV (reference sequence). The CDR3 loop spans 16 amino acids. CDR3: CASSSNPGQKAREQYF. The CDR3, as DNA: TGTGCCAGCAGTTCCAACCCCGGACAGAAGGCTAGGGAGCAGTACTTC.

This clone was counted a few times. This sequence joins TRBV4-2 and TRBJ2-1, with D possibly TRBD2 on 6 matching bases. With 4 bases removed from V and 5 bases from J, the gap between germline ends came to 15 bases. Germline V lookup: CDR1 LGHNA, CDR2 YNFKEQ. The CDR3 spans 15 residues. The CDR3 loop is CASSLYTGVDNEQFF. The CDR3 DNA sequence: TGTGCCAGCAGCCTGTACACGGGAGTAGACAATGAGCAGTTCTTC.

This rearrangement joins TRBV2 to TRBJ2-1; a weak D match, TRBD1 (7 bases). V dropped 4 bases and J dropped 3 bases, with 13 bases sitting between them. This CDR3 has 15 residues. Germline V gene sequence: CDR1 SNHLY, CDR2 FYNNEI. For the CDR3, the DNA is TGTGCCAGCAGTGGACAGGGAGGCGGCTACAATGAGCAGTTCTTC. Translating it yields CASSGQGGGYNEQFF.